This TCR beta chain comes out of a study of cytomegalovirus exposure and HLA in healthy donors. Trimming removed 7 bases from V and 3 bases from J; junction bases left unmatched: 11. The germline gives CDR1 SQVTM, CDR2 ANQGSEA. This CDR3 is built from 14 residues. A multiplex PCR was run with 60 Vbeta primers and 13 Jbeta primers. In the source study's methods: Per a later analysis, the number of unique TCR beta chains was about 78 million, of which some 9.9 million were shared. The method was immunoSEQ multiplex PCR; TCRdb's version includes in-frame clones alone and lacks a portion of them. V, J and clone size derive from that table, while D and trimming were established from the DNA sequence. The table has 83,000 or so clones, roughly 77% seen once.

Sequenced sample: PBMCs. The sequence was obtained from a woman in her 40s in good health and CMV-seropositive. The genes are TRBV29-1 and TRBJ2-5; 7 bases match TRBD1. The CDR3 protein is CSAEGKTGEETQYF. The CDR3 region has the DNA TGCAGCGCGGAAGGAAAAACAGGGGAAGAGACCCAGTACTTC.